This TCR beta chain was identified in a study of blood T cell repertoires in COVID-19. Overall study context: Researchers got acute and convalescent COVID-19 samples from the United States, Italy and Spain. In each case, the material was cDNA or gDNA derived from T cells, B-cell-depleted T cells, or PBMCs.

Germline V CDR1 and CDR2: KGHDR, SFDVKD. V was trimmed by 5 bases and J by 1 base, leaving 5 bases between them. The CDR3 spans 14 residues. Original data processing: Scientists estimated how many nucleated cells there were by amplifying reference gene primers. Using immunoSEQ multiplex PCR, the repertoire was profiled, and TCRdb retains in-frame clones only, with some absent. V, J and clone size are taken as reported in that table, and D and trimming were inferred from the DNA itself. Of about 60,000 clones in the sample, about 90% were seen once. Sequencing was carried out using peripheral blood. The chain uses TRBV24-1 and TRBJ2-6; D uncertain. The receptor was derived from a man aged 60 to 75 with active COVID-19. CDR3 loop: CATSAQSGANVLTF. The CDR3 nucleotides are TGTGCCACCAGTGCCCAGTCTGGGGCCAACGTCCTGACTTTC.